The 19 T cell receptor beta chains in this list originate from one sample, sequenced in a study of T cell changes during pregnancy in multiple sclerosis (dated by TCRdb to the late 2010s). The library was made by the immunoSEQ multiplex PCR assay. TCRdb retrieved this table from immuneACCESS and kept in-frame rearrangements only. Not all clones are present; in checked studies, unresolved V genes account for under half, and no reason is known for the remainder. The sample records 60,000 or so clones, almost 95% of which are singletons. The top ten clonotypes cover over 0.8% of the sample. This specimen was peripheral blood, taken in the first trimester of pregnancy. These receptors were taken from a female donor with multiple sclerosis, enrolled in a pregnancy study.

The V call is TRBV6-6, the J call TRBJ1-4, with D unclear. CDR3 size: 15 residues. With 7 bases removed from V and 0 bases from J, the gap between germline ends came to 12 bases. Germline V CDR1 and CDR2: MNHNY, SVGAGI (reference sequence). In DNA form, the CDR3 reads TGTGCCAGCAACCCCGGGAGTTCAACTAATGAAAAACTGTTTTTT. It translates to CASNPGSSTNEKLFF.

The J gene is TRBJ2-7, the V gene TRBV11-3, with TRBD1 matching over 7 bases. The trim removed 1 base at V and 2 bases at J, leaving 2 bases unmatched. Germline V gene data show CDR1 as SGHNT and CDR2 as YENEEA. The CDR3 has 14 residues. This chain's CDR3 is CASSLGQGTYEQYF. Written as DNA, the CDR3 is TGTGCCAGCAGCTTAGGACAGGGAACCTACGAGCAGTACTTC.

The chain uses TRBV6-7 and TRBJ1-5, with a tentative D call TRBD1 (5 bases). TRBV6-7 is noted as an ORF with a role that remains uncertain. The CDR3 totals 13 residues. CDR3: CVVGGLSNQPQHF. The DNA for the CDR3 is TGTGTAGTCGGGGGTCTTAGCAATCAGCCCCAGCATTTT.

This chain joins TRBV7-3 and TRBJ2-3; 10 nucleotides match TRBD2. The CDR3 extends over 15 amino acids. The germline CDR1 and CDR2 sequences are SGHTA and FQGTGA. J lost 6 bases, V lost 5 bases, and 8 bases had no gene match. This CDR3 reads CASSPQAGGFDTQYF. The CDR3 DNA follows: TGTGCCAGCAGCCCCCAAGCGGGGGGGTTTGATACGCAGTATTTT.

The chain is built from TRBV9 and TRBJ2-3; 10 bases map to TRBD1. Germline V gene sequence: CDR1 SGDLS, CDR2 YYNGEE. With 3 bases clipped from V and 3 bases from J, the junction kept 1 base outside the gene matches. The CDR3 covers 14 residues. CDR3 DNA sequence: TGTGCCAGCAGCGCGGGACAGGGGACAGATACGCAGTATTTT. Translating it yields CASSAGQGTDTQYF.

The V and J genes are TRBV19 and TRBJ2-2, with 12 bases lining up with TRBD2. Germline V gene data show CDR1 as LNHDA and CDR2 as SQIVND (reference sequence). The CDR3 has 16 residues. V dropped 5 bases and J dropped 4; count of bases not matched to a gene: 5. Here the CDR3 reads CASSPSGGAGTGELFF. The CDR3 coding sequence is TGTGCCAGTAGTCCTAGCGGGGGGGCGGGCACCGGGGAGCTGTTTTTT.

This chain uses TRBV7-3 with TRBJ2-2, with TRBD1 as a possible D gene (5 bases). Germline V gene sequence: CDR1 SGHTA, CDR2 FQGTGA. With 6 bases removed from V and 6 bases from J, the gap between germline ends came to 11 bases. This CDR3 is 13 amino acids long. The CDR3 loop is CASRIQGAGELFF. CDR3 DNA: TGTGCCAGCAGGATTCAGGGCGCCGGGGAGCTGTTTTTT. Looking up the rest from reference TRBV7-3 and TRBJ2-2 gives the full variable domain: GAGVSQTPSNKVTEKGKYVELRCDPISGHTALYWYRQSLGQGPEFLIYFQGTGAADDSGLPNDRFFAVRPEGSVSTLKIQRTERGDSAVYLCASRIQGAGELFFGEGSRLTVL.

The rearrangement joins TRBV30 to TRBJ2-2; D is possibly TRBD1 (8 bases). Trimming stripped 7 bases from V and 7 bases from J, with 19 bases between. The CDR3 is made up of 14 amino acids. From germline, CDR1 is GTSNPN and CDR2 SVGIG (reference sequence). CDR3 bases: TGTGCCTATGGTCGACAGGGGAGGGTCGGGGAGCTGTTTTTT. Translating it yields CAYGRQGRVGELFF.

The V gene is TRBV7-9, the J gene TRBJ2-3; D not resolved. CDR1 is SEHNR, CDR2 FQNEAQ, per germline (reference sequence). V was pared by 6 bases and J by 0 bases, with 16 bases between. The length of the CDR3 is 16 residues. The CDR3 bases are TGTGCCAGCAGTGGGTCTAGAAGATCTAGCACAGATACGCAGTATTTT. Translated, it gives CASSGSRRSSTDTQYF.

The chain carries TRBV27 and TRBJ1-6; possibly TRBD1 for D (5 bases). Trimming left V 6 bases short and J 0 bases short, with 18 bases between. Germline V lookup: CDR1 MNHEY, CDR2 SMNVEV (reference sequence). The CDR3 has 18 amino acids. The CDR3 DNA is TGTGCCAGCAGGGGGATGGCAGGGTCAAACTCCTATAATTCACCCCTCCACTTT. Translated: CASRGMAGSNSYNSPLHF.

This chain connects TRBV4-2 to TRBJ2-5; maybe TRBD2 (6 bases). Germline lookup yields CDR1 LGHNA and CDR2 YNFKEQ. The CDR3 loop spans 14 amino acids. Trimming left V 4 bases short and J 2 bases short, with 11 bases between. This chain's CDR3 is CASSRGTPQETQYF. The CDR3 nucleotides read TGTGCCAGCAGCCGAGGGACTCCACAAGAGACCCAGTACTTC.

The V call is TRBV5-4, the J call TRBJ2-1; D call uncertain. Germline-derived CDR1 and CDR2 are SGHNT and YYREEE (reference sequence). The CDR3 totals 12 residues. V shed 4 bases and J shed 5 bases, with 7 bases lying between them. CDR3 nucleotides: TGTGCCAGCAGCCCAGTGGACAATGAGCAGTTCTTC. Translated: CASSPVDNEQFF.

This clone rates as medium-sized (0.01 to 0.1%). CDR3: CASSEAGGTDTQYF. Written as DNA, the CDR3 is TGTGCCAGCAGTGAAGCGGGGGGCACAGATACGCAGTATTTT. This chain joins TRBV6-4 and TRBJ2-3, with 8 bases identical to TRBD2. Germline assignment: CDR1 MRHNA and CDR2 SNTAGT. After removal of 3 bases from V and 1 base from J, the junction contained 0 bases not matched to a gene. The CDR3 runs 14 residues.

The CDR3 loop reads CASTIQGFREQYF. The CDR3 DNA sequence: TGTGCCAGCACCATCCAGGGATTTCGCGAGCAGTACTTC. The chain uses TRBV7-2 and TRBJ2-7, with D maybe TRBD1 (5 bases). Trimming removed 7 bases at V and 6 bases at J, with 16 bases between. The CDR3 length is 13 residues. In germline, CDR1 is SGHTA, CDR2 FQGNSA.

The V call is TRBV18, the J call TRBJ2-7; 10 nucleotides agree with TRBD1. Germline lookup yields CDR1 KGHSH and CDR2 LQKENI. The V segment lost 4 bases and the J segment 4 bases; nucleotides outside the gene matches: 10. The CDR3 sequence is 16 residues long. In DNA form, the CDR3 reads TGTGCCAGCTCACTGATCGGGACAGGGGTTTCGTACGAGCAGTACTTC. This encodes CASSLIGTGVSYEQYF.

The rearrangement links TRBV10-3 to TRBJ2-5, with 12 bases identical to TRBD2. Germline-derived CDR1 and CDR2 are ENHRY and SYGVKD. The CDR3 has 17 amino acids. Unmatched junction bases numbered 13, after V lost 11 bases and J lost 0 bases. CDR3 DNA sequence: TGTGCCGCCTCCCTAGCGGGGGGGAAACAATACCAAGAGACCCAGTACTTC. Translation gives CAASLAGGKQYQETQYF.

This clone was observed a single time. The chain links TRBV7-3 to TRBJ1-1; D remains unclear. Germline V gene lookup returns CDR1 SGHTA and CDR2 FQGTGA. The V gene lost 5 bases and the J gene lost 4 bases, with 11 bases spanning the gap. The CDR3 length is 13 residues. DNA for the CDR3: TGTGCCAGCAGCCTCCGGAGGACCACTGAAGCTTTCTTT. It encodes CASSLRRTTEAFF.

This chain joins TRBV4-2 and TRBJ2-7; TRBD1 aligns across 7 bases. Germline values: CDR1 LGHNA, CDR2 YNFKEQ. The CDR3 consists of 16 residues. J lost 1 base, V lost 3 bases, and 9 bases had no gene match. The CDR3 sequence is CASSHTLKGQSYEQYF. CDR3 DNA: TGTGCCAGCAGCCATACGTTGAAGGGACAGTCCTACGAGCAGTACTTC.

The chain couples TRBV2 to TRBJ2-3, with 11 nucleotides matching TRBD1. V lost 1 base, J lost 3 bases, and 3 bases stayed unmatched. Looked up from germline, CDR1 is SNHLY and CDR2 is FYNNEI. CDR3 length equals 16 residues. The chain's CDR3 is CASSEGGQGATDTQYF. As DNA, the CDR3 is TGTGCCAGCAGTGAAGGAGGACAGGGGGCAACAGATACGCAGTATTTT.